These T cell receptor beta chains were read from a single sample in a study of blood T cell repertoires in COVID-19. Repertoires were generated with immunoSEQ multiplex PCR, while TCRdb's copy carries only in-frame clones and drops some. The sample comprises 63,000 or so clones, about 82% of which are singletons, and under 50% rests with the top ten. The sample comprised peripheral blood. All receptors derive from a human donor in a cohort sampled during active COVID-19. CDR3s include the opening cysteine and the closing phenylalanine or tryptophan. Each record gives: J gene, D gene, V gene, clone size, CDR3 protein, CDR3 DNA. A D gene is named only where the DNA matches it firmly. Size values are once, few and many counts, or a class for expanded clones, and some rows have none.

>TRBJ2-7|-|TRBV25-1|-
CASTGNHYEQYF
TGTGCCAGCACAGGGAACCACTACGAGCAGTACTTC
>TRBJ2-7|TRBD1|TRBV7-2|-
CASSLGTGGRSEQYF
TGTGCCAGCAGCTTAGGAACAGGGGGAAGAAGCGAGCAGTACTTC
>TRBJ1-3|-|TRBV5-1|-
CASSLSAGQRGNTIYF
TGCGCCAGCAGCTTGTCGGCTGGACAAAGGGGAAACACCATATATTTT
>TRBJ1-3|-|TRBV12-3/TRBV12-4|-
CASLLRWGHHF
TGTGCCAGCTTATTAAGGTGGGGACATCACTTT
>TRBJ2-7|-|TRBV25-1|-
CASGRGVPPYEQYF
TGTGCCAGCGGCAGGGGGGTCCCTCCCTACGAGCAGTACTTC
>TRBJ2-3|-|TRBV3-1/TRBV3-2|few
CASSQVVSGGGTDTQYF
TGTGCCAGCAGCCAAGTGGTAAGCGGCGGGGGCACAGATACGCAGTATTTT
>TRBJ1-2|-|TRBV6-2/TRBV6-3|-
CASSQHREWNYGYTF
TGTGCCAGCAGTCAACACAGGGAGTGGAACTATGGCTACACCTTC
>TRBJ1-3|-|TRBV9|-
CASSVSNTDTIYF
TGTGCCAGCAGCGTATCAAATACGGACACCATATATTTT
>TRBJ1-3|-|TRBV7-3|-
CASSLISPLGVSGNTIYF
TGTGCCAGCAGCTTAATAAGTCCTTTAGGGGTGTCTGGAAACACCATATATTTT
>TRBJ2-5|-|TRBV7-8|-
CASSSLGALRGETQYF
TGTGCCAGCAGCTCCCTGGGGGCCTTGAGGGGAGAGACCCAGTACTTC
>TRBJ2-7|-|TRBV24-1|-
CASVRRAHEQYF
TGTGCCTCCGTTCGCAGGGCTCACGAGCAGTACTTC
>TRBJ2-1|TRBD2|TRBV19|-
CASSTPLAGAYNEQFF
TGTGCCAGTAGTACCCCGCTAGCGGGCGCCTACAATGAGCAGTTCTTC
>TRBJ2-5|TRBD1|TRBV30|-
CAWSRGPSRYQETQYF
TGTGCCTGGAGTAGGGGGCCCTCCCGTTACCAAGAGACCCAGTACTTC
>TRBJ2-3|TRBD1|TRBV2|-
CASNGIPGQGTSDTQYF
TGTGCCAGCAATGGGATTCCGGGACAGGGCACTTCAGATACGCAGTATTTT
>TRBJ2-5|-|TRBV21-1|-
CASINSHRGCQETQYF
TGTGCCAGCATTAATTCTCACAGGGGATGTCAAGAGACCCAGTACTTC
>TRBJ1-1|-|TRBV7-9|-
CASSFDREAFF
TGTGCCAGCAGCTTCGACAGAGAAGCTTTCTTT
>TRBJ2-1|TRBD2|TRBV7-3|-
CASSSLGTSGNEQFF
TGTGCCAGCAGCTCTCTTGGGACTAGCGGGAATGAGCAGTTCTTC
>TRBJ2-5|TRBD2|TRBV4-3|-
CASSYSLARGGETQYF
TGCGCCAGCAGCTACAGTCTCGCCCGGGGGGGAGAGACCCAGTACTTC
>TRBJ2-6|TRBD1|TRBV27|-
CASSWTGNPSGANVLTF
TGTGCCAGCAGTTGGACAGGGAACCCATCTGGGGCCAACGTCCTGACTTTC
>TRBJ1-4|TRBD1|TRBV18|-
CASSPVSPGQGNEKLFF
TGTGCCAGCTCACCCGTATCTCCGGGACAGGGGAATGAAAAACTGTTTTTT
>TRBJ1-2|-|TRBV29-1|-
CSVISANYGYTF
TGCAGCGTTATCTCAGCTAACTATGGCTACACCTTC
>TRBJ1-3|TRBD1|TRBV9|-
CASSQGQGASGNTIYF
TGTGCCAGCAGCCAAGGACAGGGGGCTTCTGGAAACACCATATATTTT
>TRBJ2-1|TRBD2|TRBV3-1/TRBV3-2|-
CASSPKALAGGYNEQFF
TGTGCCAGCAGCCCCAAAGCGCTAGCGGGGGGGTACAATGAGCAGTTCTTC
>TRBJ1-2|-|TRBV2|-
CASELETGANYGYTF
TGTGCCAGCGAGCTTGAGACCGGGGCTAACTATGGCTACACCTTC
>TRBJ1-6|-|TRBV6-4|-
CASSERDTTPLHF
TGTGCCAGCAGTGAGAGGGATACTACACCCCTCCACTTT
>TRBJ2-2|TRBD2|TRBV2|few
CASRLAGGQRELFF
TGTGCCAGCAGGCTAGCGGGGGGGCAAAGGGAGCTGTTTTTT
>TRBJ1-1|TRBD1|TRBV7-2|-
CASSLLGQVNTEAFF
TGTGCCAGCAGCCTATTGGGACAGGTGAACACTGAAGCTTTCTTT
>TRBJ1-1|-|TRBV11-1|-
CASSLAPAREPFF
TGTGCCAGCAGCTTAGCTCCGGCCAGGGAACCTTTCTTT
>TRBJ2-2|-|TRBV24-1|-
CATSPGGGTGELFF
TGTGCCACCAGCCCCGGTGGCGGCACCGGGGAGCTGTTTTTT
>TRBJ2-2|TRBD1|TRBV6-5|-
CASSRQGAATGELFF
TGTGCCAGCAGCCGACAGGGGGCCGCGACCGGGGAGCTGTTTTTT
>TRBJ2-7|-|TRBV7-2|-
CASSTLAGTEQYF
TGTGCCAGCAGTACCCTGGCGGGAACCGAGCAGTACTTC
>TRBJ2-1|-|TRBV11-2|-
CASSLGGGGREQFF
TGTGCCAGCAGCTTAGGAGGAGGGGGCCGTGAGCAGTTCTTC
>TRBJ1-1|-|TRBV6-5|-
CASSYLGTSTEAFF
TGTGCCAGCAGTTACCTTGGGACAAGCACTGAAGCTTTCTTT
>TRBJ2-3|-|TRBV4-3|-
CASSQDRLVSTDTQYF
TGCGCCAGCAGCCAAGATAGGCTAGTAAGCACAGATACGCAGTATTTT
>TRBJ1-6|TRBD1|TRBV2|-
CASNEQGGSYNSPLHF
TGTGCCAGCAATGAACAGGGGGGTTCCTATAATTCACCCCTCCACTTT
>TRBJ1-2|TRBD1|TRBV9|-
CASSVEGDRGTYGYTF
TGTGCCAGCAGCGTAGAAGGGGACAGGGGGACCTATGGCTACACCTTC
>TRBJ2-7|TRBD2|TRBV7-3|-
CASSLSWTSGGANEQYF
TGTGCCAGCAGCTTATCCTGGACTAGCGGGGGAGCAAACGAGCAGTACTTC
>TRBJ1-4|-|TRBV15|-
CATSRDWEAGAGEKLFF
TGTGCCACCAGCAGAGATTGGGAGGCGGGGGCAGGTGAAAAACTGTTTTTT
>TRBJ2-1|-|TRBV9|-
CASSALGATYNEQFF
TGTGCCAGCAGCGCGTTGGGGGCCACCTACAATGAGCAGTTCTTC
>TRBJ2-1|TRBD2|TRBV5-8|-
CASSSGLAGFYEQFF
TGTGCCAGCAGTTCGGGACTAGCGGGGTTCTATGAGCAGTTCTTC
>TRBJ2-5|-|TRBV19|-
CRRGETQYF
TGTCGACGAGGGGAGACCCAGTACTTC